The 8 T cell receptor beta chains listed next were all sequenced from one sample in a study of blood T cell repertoires in COVID-19 (dated by TCRdb to the early 2020s). Libraries came from the immunoSEQ multiplex PCR assay. TCRdb's version of the immuneACCESS table is confined to in-frame rearrangements and falls short of the full clone set. An unresolved V gene accounts for under half of the shortfall where checked; the remainder is of unknown origin. The sample has 200,000 to 300,000 clones on record, around 89% of them singletons. The leading ten clones occupy 3.5% to 4.5% of the sample. What was sequenced was peripheral blood. Receptors were obtained from a woman aged 40 to 50 with acute or convalescent COVID-19.

The rearrangement uses TRBV5-4 and TRBJ2-3; D is ambiguous. Trimming stripped 4 bases from V and 3 bases from J, with 12 bases between. The CDR3 length is 14 residues. Germline V gene sequence: CDR1 SGHNT, CDR2 YYREEE (reference sequence). CDR3 DNA: TGTGCCAGCAGCCCCAGATCAGCGACAGATACGCAGTATTTT. Its protein is CASSPRSATDTQYF. The full variable domain, completed using reference TRBV5-4 and TRBJ2-3, is ETGVTQSPTHLIKTRGQQVTLRCSSQSGHNTVSWYQQALGQGPQFIFQYYREEENGRGNFPPRFSGLQFPNYSSELNVNALELDDSALYLCASSPRSATDTQYFGPGTRLTVL.

This chain joins TRBV7-6 and TRBJ2-5, with TRBD1 matching 11 bases. Germline-derived CDR1 and CDR2 are SGHVS and FNYEAQ. Losses at the gene ends were 1 base for V and 5 bases for J; bases not matched to a gene: 3. This CDR3 has 15 residues. The CDR3 nucleotides are TGTGCCAGCAGCTTAGGGACAGGGGGCAGGGAGACCCAGTACTTC. Amino acid sequence: CASSLGTGGRETQYF.

This clone was recorded once. This chain links TRBV2 with TRBJ2-4; 10 bases map to TRBD1. The J segment lost 6 bases and the V segment lost 5 bases, leaving 10 bases of the junction unmatched. Looked up from germline, CDR1 is SNHLY and CDR2 is FYNNEI. This CDR3 comprises 16 residues. The CDR3, as DNA: TGTGCCAGCAGTTCCGACAGGGGGCTTATAGGAAACATTCAGTACTTC. Translation: CASSSDRGLIGNIQYF. The entire variable domain, with the rest obtained from reference TRBV2 and TRBJ2-4, is as follows: EPEVTQTPSHQVTQMGQEVILRCVPISNHLYFYWYRQILGQKVEFLVSFYNNEISEKSEIFDDQFSVERPDGSNFTLKIRSTKLEDSAMYFCASSSDRGLIGNIQYFGAGTRLSVL.

This chain uses TRBV2 with TRBJ1-3; 7 nucleotides match TRBD1. Germline loops: CDR1 SNHLY, CDR2 FYNNEI. The V gene end was trimmed by 7 bases and the J gene end by 0 bases; junction bases not matched to a gene: 3. The CDR3 spans 14 residues. The CDR3 region is CASTWDSSGNTIYF. The CDR3 bases are TGTGCCAGCACTTGGGACAGCTCTGGAAACACCATATATTTT.

The chain employs TRBV19 and TRBJ2-5; D perhaps matches TRBD2 (6 bases). In germline, CDR1 is LNHDA, CDR2 SQIVND (reference sequence). The CDR3 extends over 12 amino acids. The ends were cut back, 5 bases at V and 5 bases at J, with 9 bases in the middle. CDR3: CASSSAGETQYF. DNA for the CDR3: TGTGCCAGTAGTTCCGCGGGGGAGACCCAGTACTTC.

The chain carries TRBV6-5 and TRBJ1-1; D unclear. Trimming took 7 bases from V and 0 from J, leaving 9 bases between them. CDR1 MNHEY and CDR2 SVGAGI come from the germline V gene. The CDR3 has 13 amino acids. CDR3 bases: TGTGCCAGCAAAGAGATAATGAACACTGAAGCTTTCTTT. This translates into CASKEIMNTEAFF.

Concerning this clone itself: The same CDR3 also results from other DNA sequences found in this sample. This chain connects TRBV5-1 to TRBJ1-1, with D unclear. The germline gives CDR1 SGHRS, CDR2 YFSETQ. The CDR3 length is 13 residues. V was trimmed by 2 bases and J by 0 bases, leaving 5 bases between them. The CDR3 DNA follows: TGCGCCAGCAGCTTAGGAGTGAACACTGAAGCTTTCTTT. Translating it yields CASSLGVNTEAFF.

The chain has TRBV6-1 and TRBJ2-7; D gene uncertain. Germline values: CDR1 MNHNS, CDR2 SASEGT. The CDR3 runs to 14 residues. Trimming removed 0 bases from V and 2 bases from J, with 8 bases in between. DNA of the CDR3: TGTGCCAGCAGTGAAGCCCGGCAGGCCTACGAGCAGTACGTC. Translation: CASSEARQAYEQYV.